Sequencing of this T cell receptor (beta chain) was carried out in a study of blood T cell repertoires in COVID-19. Overall study context: The study drew acute and convalescent COVID-19 samples from the United States, Italy and Spain. From T cells, B-cell-depleted T cells, or PBMCs came the material, which was cDNA or gDNA.

The protocol was immunoSEQ multiplex PCR, while the TCRdb copy is restricted to in-frame clones and leaves out a portion. The sample gives 100,000 to 120,000 clones, approximately 70% of which show up once; 6.5% to 8.5% is in the top ten. Germline CDR1 is SEHNR and CDR2 is FQNEAQ (reference sequence). V was shortened by 5 bases and J by 4 bases, with 20 bases between the two germline ends. This CDR3 has 17 amino acids. In this sample, this clone turned up a few times. The sample consisted of peripheral blood. The receptor's source is a woman aged 55-75 years with acute or convalescent COVID-19. The chain uses TRBV7-9 and TRBJ1-4; maybe TRBD1 (5 bases). The CDR3 loop reads CASSPERGVSGNEKLFF. In DNA form, the CDR3 reads TGTGCCAGCAGCCCCGAGCGGGGGGTTTCGGGTAATGAAAAACTGTTTTTT.